This TCR beta chain came from a study of shared clonotypes between healthy human individuals. Clones were sequenced by immunoSEQ multiplex PCR, and TCRdb holds only the in-frame ones, with some missing. The table records roughly 2.2 million clones, over 85% of them present only once. After removal of 3 bases from V and 5 bases from J, the junction contained 5 bases not matched to a gene. The V gene's germline CDR1 is SGHNT and CDR2 YYREEE (reference sequence). The CDR3 consists of 16 residues. Sequencing used naive CD4+ T cells from PBMCs. Stated subset: CD45RA+ positively selected. This sequence was found in a man between 18 and 35 years old in good health. Some clones in this sample may be carry-over from other donors' samples. The chain has TRBV5-4 and TRBJ2-1; 13 bases match TRBD2. CDR3 protein: CASSSRLAGGNNEQFF. Here the CDR3 DNA reads TGTGCCAGCAGCTCTCGACTAGCGGGGGGAAACAATGAGCAGTTCTTC.